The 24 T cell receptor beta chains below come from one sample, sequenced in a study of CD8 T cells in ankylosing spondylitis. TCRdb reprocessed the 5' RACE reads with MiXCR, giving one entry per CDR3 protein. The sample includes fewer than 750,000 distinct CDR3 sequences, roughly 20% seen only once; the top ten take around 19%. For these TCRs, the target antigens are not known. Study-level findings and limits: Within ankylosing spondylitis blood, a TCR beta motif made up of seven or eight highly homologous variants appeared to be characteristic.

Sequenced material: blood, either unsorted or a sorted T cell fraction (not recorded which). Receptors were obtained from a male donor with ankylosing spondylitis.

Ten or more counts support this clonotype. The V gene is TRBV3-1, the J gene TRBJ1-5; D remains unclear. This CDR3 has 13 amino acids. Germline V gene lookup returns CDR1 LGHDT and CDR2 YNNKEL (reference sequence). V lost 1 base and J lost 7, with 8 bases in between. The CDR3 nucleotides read TGTGCCAGCAGCCAAGGGGTGGGCCAGCCCCAGCATTTT. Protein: CASSQGVGQPQHF.

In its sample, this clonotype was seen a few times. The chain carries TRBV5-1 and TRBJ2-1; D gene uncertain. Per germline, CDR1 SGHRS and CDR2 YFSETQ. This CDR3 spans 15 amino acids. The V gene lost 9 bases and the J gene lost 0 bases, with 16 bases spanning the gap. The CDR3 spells CATQSKPSSYNEQFF. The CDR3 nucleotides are TGCGCCACCCAGAGTAAACCGAGCTCCTACAATGAGCAGTTCTTC.

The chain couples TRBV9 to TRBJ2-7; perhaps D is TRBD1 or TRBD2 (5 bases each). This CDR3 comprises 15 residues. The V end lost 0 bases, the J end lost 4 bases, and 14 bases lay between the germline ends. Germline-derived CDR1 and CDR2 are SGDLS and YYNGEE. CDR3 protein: CASSVGGSPRYEQYF. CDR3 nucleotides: TGTGCCAGCAGCGTAGGGGGGAGTCCCCGATACGAGCAGTACTTC.

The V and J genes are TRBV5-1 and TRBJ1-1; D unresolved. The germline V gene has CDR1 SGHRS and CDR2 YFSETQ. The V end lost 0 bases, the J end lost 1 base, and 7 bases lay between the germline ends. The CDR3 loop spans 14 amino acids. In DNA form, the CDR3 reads TGCGCCAGCAGCTTGGTTACCGGGAACACTGAAGCTTTCTTT. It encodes CASSLVTGNTEAFF.

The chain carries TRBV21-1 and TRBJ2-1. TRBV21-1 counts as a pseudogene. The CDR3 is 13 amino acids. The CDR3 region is CASSVLYGDEQFF. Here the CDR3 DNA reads TGTGCCAGCAGTGTTCTATATGGCGATGAGCAGTTCTTC.

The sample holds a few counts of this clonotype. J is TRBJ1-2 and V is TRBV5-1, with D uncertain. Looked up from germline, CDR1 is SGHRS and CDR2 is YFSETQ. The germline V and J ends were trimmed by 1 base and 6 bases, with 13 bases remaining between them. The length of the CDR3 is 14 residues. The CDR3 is CASSLIGDSDGYTF. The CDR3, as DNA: TGCGCCAGCAGCTTGATCGGGGATTCGGATGGCTACACCTTC.

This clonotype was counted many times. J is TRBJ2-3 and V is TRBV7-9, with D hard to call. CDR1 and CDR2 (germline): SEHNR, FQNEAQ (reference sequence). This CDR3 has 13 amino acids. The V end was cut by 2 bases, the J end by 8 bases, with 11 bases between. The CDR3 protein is CASSLMAPSTQYF. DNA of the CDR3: TGTGCCAGCAGCTTAATGGCCCCTAGTACGCAGTATTTT.

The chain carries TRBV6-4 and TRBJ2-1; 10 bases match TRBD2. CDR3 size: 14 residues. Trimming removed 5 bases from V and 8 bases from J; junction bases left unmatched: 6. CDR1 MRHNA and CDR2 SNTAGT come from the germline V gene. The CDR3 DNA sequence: TGTGCCAGCAGTCAAGCGGGAGGGCTCGATGAGCAGTTCTTC. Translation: CASSQAGGLDEQFF.

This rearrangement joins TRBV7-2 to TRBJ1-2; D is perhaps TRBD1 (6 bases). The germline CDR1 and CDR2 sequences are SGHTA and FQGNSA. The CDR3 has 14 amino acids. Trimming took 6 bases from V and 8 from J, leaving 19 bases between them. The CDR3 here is CASRGAGDLKGYTF. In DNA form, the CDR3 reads TGTGCCAGCAGAGGGGCAGGGGACTTAAAAGGCTACACCTTC.

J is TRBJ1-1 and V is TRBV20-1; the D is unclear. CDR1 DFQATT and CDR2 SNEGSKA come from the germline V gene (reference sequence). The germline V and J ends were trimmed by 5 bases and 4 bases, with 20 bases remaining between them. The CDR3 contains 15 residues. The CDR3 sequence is CSALSADNDGTEAFF. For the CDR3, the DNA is TGCAGTGCTCTTTCGGCGGATAACGATGGCACTGAAGCTTTCTTT.

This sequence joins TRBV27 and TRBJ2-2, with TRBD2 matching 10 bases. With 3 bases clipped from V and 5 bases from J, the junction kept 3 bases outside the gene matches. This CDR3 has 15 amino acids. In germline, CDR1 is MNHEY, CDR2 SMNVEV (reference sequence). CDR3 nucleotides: TGTGCCAGCAGTTTCGGGGGACTAGCGACCGGGGAGCTGTTTTTT. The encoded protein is CASSFGGLATGELFF.

The CDR3 coding sequence is TGTGCCAGCAGTTATTTCGGCGGGAGCGAAGAGACCCAGTACTTC. As protein: CASSYFGGSEETQYF. The gene calls are TRBV5-4 and TRBJ2-5; 7 positions match TRBD2. V gave up 5 bases and J gave up 3 bases; unmatched junction bases: 10. The V gene's germline CDR1 is SGHNT and CDR2 YYREEE (reference sequence). This CDR3 is 15 amino acids long. Based on the CDR3 plus reference TRBV5-4 and TRBJ2-5, the full variable domain is ETGVTQSPTHLIKTRGQQVTLRCSSQSGHNTVSWYQQALGQGPQFIFQYYREEENGRGNFPPRFSGLQFPNYSSELNVNALELDDSALYLCASSYFGGSEETQYFGPGTRLLVL.

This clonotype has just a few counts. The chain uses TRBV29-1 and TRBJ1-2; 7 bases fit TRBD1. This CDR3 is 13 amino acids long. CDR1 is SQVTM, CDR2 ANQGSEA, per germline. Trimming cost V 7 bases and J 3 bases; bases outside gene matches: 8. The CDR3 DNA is TGCAGCGCCCAGACAGGGCTTGACTATGGCTACACCTTC. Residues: CSAQTGLDYGYTF.

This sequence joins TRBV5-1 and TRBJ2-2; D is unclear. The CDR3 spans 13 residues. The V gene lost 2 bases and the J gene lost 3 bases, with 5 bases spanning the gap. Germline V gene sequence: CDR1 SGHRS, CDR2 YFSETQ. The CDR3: CASSFGYTGELFF. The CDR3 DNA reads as TGCGCCAGCAGCTTCGGCTACACCGGGGAGCTGTTTTTT.

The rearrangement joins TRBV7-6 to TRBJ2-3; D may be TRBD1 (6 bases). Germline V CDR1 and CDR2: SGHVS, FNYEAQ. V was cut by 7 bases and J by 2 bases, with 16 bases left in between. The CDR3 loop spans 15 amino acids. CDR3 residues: CASTPRTDSTDTQYF. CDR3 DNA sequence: TGTGCCAGCACCCCTCGGACAGATTCCACAGATACGCAGTATTTT.

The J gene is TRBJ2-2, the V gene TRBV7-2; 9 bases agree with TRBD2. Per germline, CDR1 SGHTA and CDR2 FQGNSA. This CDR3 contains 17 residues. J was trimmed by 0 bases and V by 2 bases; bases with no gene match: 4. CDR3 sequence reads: CASSLKASGANTGELFF. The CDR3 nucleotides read TGTGCCAGCAGCTTAAAAGCTAGCGGGGCGAACACCGGGGAGCTGTTTTTT.

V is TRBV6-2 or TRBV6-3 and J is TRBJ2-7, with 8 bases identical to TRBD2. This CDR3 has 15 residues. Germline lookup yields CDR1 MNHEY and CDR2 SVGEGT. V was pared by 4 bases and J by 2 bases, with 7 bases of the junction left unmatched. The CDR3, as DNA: TGTGCCAGCAGTTCGAACGGGAGGGCCCCCTACGAGCAGTACTTC. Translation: CASSSNGRAPYEQYF.

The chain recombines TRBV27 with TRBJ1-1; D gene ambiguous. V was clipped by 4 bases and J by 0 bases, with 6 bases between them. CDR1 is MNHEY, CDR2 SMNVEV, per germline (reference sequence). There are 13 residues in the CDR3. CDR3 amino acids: CASSYGMNTEAFF. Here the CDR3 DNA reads TGTGCCAGCAGTTATGGCATGAACACTGAAGCTTTCTTT.

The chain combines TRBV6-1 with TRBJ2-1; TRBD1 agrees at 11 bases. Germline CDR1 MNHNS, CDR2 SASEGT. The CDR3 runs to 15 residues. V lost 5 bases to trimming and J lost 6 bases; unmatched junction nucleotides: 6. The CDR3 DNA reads TGTGCCAGCAGTCCCCACGGGACAGGGGGCAATGAGCAGTTCTTC. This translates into CASSPHGTGGNEQFF.

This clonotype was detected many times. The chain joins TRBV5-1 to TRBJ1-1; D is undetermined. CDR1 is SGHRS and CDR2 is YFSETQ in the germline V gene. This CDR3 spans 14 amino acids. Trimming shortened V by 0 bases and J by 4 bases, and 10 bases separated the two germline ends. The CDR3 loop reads CASSLDGVGTEAFF. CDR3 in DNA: TGCGCCAGCAGCTTGGATGGTGTCGGCACTGAAGCTTTCTTT.

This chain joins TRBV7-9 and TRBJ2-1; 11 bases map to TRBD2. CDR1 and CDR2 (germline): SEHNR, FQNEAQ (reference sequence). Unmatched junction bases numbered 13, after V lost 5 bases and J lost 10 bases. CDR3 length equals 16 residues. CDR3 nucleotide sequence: TGTGCCAGCAGCCCCTTAATAGCGGGAGGGGAAGAAGAGCAGTTCTTC. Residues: CASSPLIAGGEEEQFF.

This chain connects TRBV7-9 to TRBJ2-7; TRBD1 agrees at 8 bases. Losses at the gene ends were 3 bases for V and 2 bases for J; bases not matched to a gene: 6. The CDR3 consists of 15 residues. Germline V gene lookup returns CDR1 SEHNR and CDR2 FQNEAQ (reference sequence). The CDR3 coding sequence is TGTGCCAGCAGCTTCTTCCGGGACAGGACCTACGAGCAGTACTTC. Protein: CASSFFRDRTYEQYF.

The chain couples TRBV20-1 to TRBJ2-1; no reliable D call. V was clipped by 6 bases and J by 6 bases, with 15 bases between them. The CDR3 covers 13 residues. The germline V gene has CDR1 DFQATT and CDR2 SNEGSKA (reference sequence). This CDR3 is CSAARTEINEQFF. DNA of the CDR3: TGCAGTGCGGCCCGGACGGAAATCAATGAGCAGTTCTTC.

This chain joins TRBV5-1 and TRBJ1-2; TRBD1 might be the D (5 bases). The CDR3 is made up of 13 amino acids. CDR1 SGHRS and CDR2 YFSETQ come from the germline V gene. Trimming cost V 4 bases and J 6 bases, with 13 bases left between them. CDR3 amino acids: CASSQGDQHGYTF. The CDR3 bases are TGCGCCAGCAGCCAAGGGGATCAGCATGGCTACACCTTC.